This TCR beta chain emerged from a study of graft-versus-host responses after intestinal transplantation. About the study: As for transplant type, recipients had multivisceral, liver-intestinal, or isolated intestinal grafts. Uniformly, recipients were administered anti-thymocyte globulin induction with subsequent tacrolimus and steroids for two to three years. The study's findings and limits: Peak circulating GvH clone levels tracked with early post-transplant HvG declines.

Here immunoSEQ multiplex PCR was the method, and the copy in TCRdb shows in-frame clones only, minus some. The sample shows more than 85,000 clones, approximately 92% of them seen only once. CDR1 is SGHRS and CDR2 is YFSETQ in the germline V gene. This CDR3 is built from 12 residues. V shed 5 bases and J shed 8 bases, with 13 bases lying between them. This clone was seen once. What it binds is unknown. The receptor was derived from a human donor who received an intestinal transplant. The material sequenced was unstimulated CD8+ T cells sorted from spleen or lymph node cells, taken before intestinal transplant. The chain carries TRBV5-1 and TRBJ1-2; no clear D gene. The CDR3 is CASSADHGGYTF. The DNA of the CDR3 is TGCGCCAGCAGTGCGGACCATGGAGGCTACACCTTC.